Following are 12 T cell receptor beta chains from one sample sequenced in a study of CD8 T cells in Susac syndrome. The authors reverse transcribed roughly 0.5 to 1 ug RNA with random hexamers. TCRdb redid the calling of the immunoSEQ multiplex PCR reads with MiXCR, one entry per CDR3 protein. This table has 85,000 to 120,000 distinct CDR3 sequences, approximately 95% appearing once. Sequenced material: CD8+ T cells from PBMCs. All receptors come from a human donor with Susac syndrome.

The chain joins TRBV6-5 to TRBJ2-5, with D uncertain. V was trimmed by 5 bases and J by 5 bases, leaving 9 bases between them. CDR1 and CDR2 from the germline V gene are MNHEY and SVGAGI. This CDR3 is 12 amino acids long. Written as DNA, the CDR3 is TGTGCCAGCAGTCGACCGCCCGAGACCCAGTACTTC. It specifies CASSRPPETQYF.

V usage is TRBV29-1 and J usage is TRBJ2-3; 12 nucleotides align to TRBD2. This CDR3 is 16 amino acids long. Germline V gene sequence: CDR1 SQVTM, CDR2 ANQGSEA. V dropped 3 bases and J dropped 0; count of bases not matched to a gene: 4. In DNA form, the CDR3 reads TGCAGCGTTGAGACTAGCGGGGGCCTTAGCACAGATACGCAGTATTTT. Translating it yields CSVETSGGLSTDTQYF.

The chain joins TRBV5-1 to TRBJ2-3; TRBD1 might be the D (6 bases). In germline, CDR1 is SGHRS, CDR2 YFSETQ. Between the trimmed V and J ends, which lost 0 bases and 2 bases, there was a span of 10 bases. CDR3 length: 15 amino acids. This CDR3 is CASSLEQGYTDTQYF. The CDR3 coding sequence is TGCGCCAGCAGCTTGGAACAGGGATACACAGATACGCAGTATTTT.

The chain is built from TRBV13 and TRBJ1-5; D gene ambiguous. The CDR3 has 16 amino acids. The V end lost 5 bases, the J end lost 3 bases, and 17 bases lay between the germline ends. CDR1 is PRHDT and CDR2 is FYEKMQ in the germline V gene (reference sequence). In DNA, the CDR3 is TGTGCCAGCAGCGCTCGGGTCCTTGGGGACAATCAGCCCCAGCATTTT. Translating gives CASSARVLGDNQPQHF.

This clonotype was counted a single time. Here the CDR3 DNA reads TGCAGTGCTTCCACAGAGAACACTGAAGCTTTCTTT. Its protein is CSASTENTEAFF. V is TRBV20-1 and J is TRBJ1-1, with D hard to call. CDR1 DFQATT and CDR2 SNEGSKA come from the germline V gene (reference sequence). The CDR3 is 12 residues long. Between the trimmed V and J ends, which lost 5 bases and 1 base, there was a span of 8 bases.

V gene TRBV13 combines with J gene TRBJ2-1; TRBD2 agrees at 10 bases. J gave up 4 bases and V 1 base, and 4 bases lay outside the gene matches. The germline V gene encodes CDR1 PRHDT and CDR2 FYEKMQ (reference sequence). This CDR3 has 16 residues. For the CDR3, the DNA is TGTGCCAGCAGCTTAGCCGGGACTAGCGTTTACAATGAGCAGTTCTTC. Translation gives CASSLAGTSVYNEQFF.

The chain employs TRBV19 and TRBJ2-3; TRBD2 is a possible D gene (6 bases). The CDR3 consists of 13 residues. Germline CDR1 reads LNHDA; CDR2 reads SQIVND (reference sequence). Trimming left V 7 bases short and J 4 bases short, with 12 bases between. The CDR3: CASTTSIADTQYF. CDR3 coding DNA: TGTGCCAGTACAACTAGCATAGCAGATACGCAGTATTTT.

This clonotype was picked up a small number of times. This CDR3 reads CASSQDNRPTEAFF. The CDR3 region has the DNA TGTGCCAGCAGCCAAGATAACAGGCCCACTGAAGCTTTCTTT. The chain joins TRBV14 to TRBJ1-1; D perhaps matches TRBD1 (5 bases). Germline CDR1 is SGHDN and CDR2 is FVKESK. V was trimmed by 0 bases and J by 4 bases, leaving 9 bases between them. This CDR3 has 14 amino acids.

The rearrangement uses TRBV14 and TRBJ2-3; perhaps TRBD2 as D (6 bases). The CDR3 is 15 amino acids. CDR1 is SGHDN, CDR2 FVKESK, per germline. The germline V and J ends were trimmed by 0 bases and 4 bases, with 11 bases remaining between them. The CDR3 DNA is TGTGCCAGCAGCCAAGAGGGAAGGAGGGCAGATACGCAGTATTTT. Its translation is CASSQEGRRADTQYF.

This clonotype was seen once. The CDR3 DNA is TGCGCCAGCAGCTTGGGACAGGGGGGTTTCTACGAGCAGTACTTC. It encodes CASSLGQGGFYEQYF. The chain combines TRBV5-1 with TRBJ2-7, with 9 bases fitting TRBD1. CDR1 and CDR2 (germline): SGHRS, YFSETQ. The CDR3 totals 15 residues. V lost 0 bases to trimming and J lost 3 bases; unmatched junction nucleotides: 4.

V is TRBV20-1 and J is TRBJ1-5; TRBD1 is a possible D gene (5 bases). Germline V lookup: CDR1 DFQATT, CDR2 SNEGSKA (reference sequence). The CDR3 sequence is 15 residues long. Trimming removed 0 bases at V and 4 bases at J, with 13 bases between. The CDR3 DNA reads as TGCAGTGCTAGAGATTCGGGACTGGAAAATCAGCCCCAGCATTTT. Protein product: CSARDSGLENQPQHF.

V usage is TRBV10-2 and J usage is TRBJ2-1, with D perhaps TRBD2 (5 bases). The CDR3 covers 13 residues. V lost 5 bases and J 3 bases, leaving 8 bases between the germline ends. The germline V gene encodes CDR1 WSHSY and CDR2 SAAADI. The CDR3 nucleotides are TGCGCCAGCAGTACACTAGGCTACAATGAGCAGTTCTTC. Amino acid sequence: CASSTLGYNEQFF.